This TCR beta chain was profiled in a study of multiple sclerosis patients with progressive multifocal leukoencephalopathy. As to this clone: Its antigen is not identified.

Described time point: 12 to 13 months of natalizumab therapy. The survey-level immunoSEQ assay was used. Some clones are missing from TCRdb's copy, which holds only in-frame ones; the method was immunoSEQ multiplex PCR. The top ten hold under 2.5% of the sample, which has more than 20,000 clones, 91% seen once. Germline assignment: CDR1 SGHRS and CDR2 YFSETQ. CDR3 length equals 18 residues. V was clipped by 3 bases and J by 0 bases; unmatched bases: 9. Findings of the study overall: In most PML patients, TRB repertoires appeared less diverse by entropy. TRBV and TRBJ usage showed no common pattern when PML developed.

The sequence came from a man aged 25-45 years with multiple sclerosis. The specimen was PBMCs, collected from a patient treated with natalizumab. The chain is built from TRBV5-1 and TRBJ2-1, with TRBD2 matching 10 bases. The CDR3 loop is CASSWARTSGGSYNEQFF. The CDR3 region has the DNA TGCGCCAGCAGCTGGGCACGGACTAGCGGAGGCTCCTACAATGAGCAGTTCTTC.